This T cell receptor beta chain was captured by sequencing in a study of cytomegalovirus exposure and HLA in healthy donors. Study results and limitations: Sequencing artifact likely explains a cluster of highly shared sequence variants. Per a later analysis, about 18,000 TCR beta sequences showed association with HLA alleles at 0.05 false discovery rate.

The J segment lost 8 bases and the V segment lost 5 bases, leaving 11 bases of the junction unmatched. Germline loops: CDR1 MRHNA, CDR2 SNTAGT. The CDR3 runs 15 residues. The sample holds a few counts of this clone. Antigen unknown. Both 60 Vbeta primers and 13 Jbeta primers went into the PCR. The assay was immunoSEQ multiplex PCR, and TCRdb's table has in-frame clones only and misses some. Found here are around 65,000 clones, about 80% of them singletons; the top ten hold roughly half. The sequence was collected from a man in his fifties in good health and CMV-seropositive. The chain links TRBV6-4 to TRBJ1-2; 10 positions match TRBD1. The sample was PBMCs. CDR3 nucleotides: TGTGCCAGCAGTCGGGATTCCGGGACAGGGGAAGGCTACACCTTC. Translating gives CASSRDSGTGEGYTF.